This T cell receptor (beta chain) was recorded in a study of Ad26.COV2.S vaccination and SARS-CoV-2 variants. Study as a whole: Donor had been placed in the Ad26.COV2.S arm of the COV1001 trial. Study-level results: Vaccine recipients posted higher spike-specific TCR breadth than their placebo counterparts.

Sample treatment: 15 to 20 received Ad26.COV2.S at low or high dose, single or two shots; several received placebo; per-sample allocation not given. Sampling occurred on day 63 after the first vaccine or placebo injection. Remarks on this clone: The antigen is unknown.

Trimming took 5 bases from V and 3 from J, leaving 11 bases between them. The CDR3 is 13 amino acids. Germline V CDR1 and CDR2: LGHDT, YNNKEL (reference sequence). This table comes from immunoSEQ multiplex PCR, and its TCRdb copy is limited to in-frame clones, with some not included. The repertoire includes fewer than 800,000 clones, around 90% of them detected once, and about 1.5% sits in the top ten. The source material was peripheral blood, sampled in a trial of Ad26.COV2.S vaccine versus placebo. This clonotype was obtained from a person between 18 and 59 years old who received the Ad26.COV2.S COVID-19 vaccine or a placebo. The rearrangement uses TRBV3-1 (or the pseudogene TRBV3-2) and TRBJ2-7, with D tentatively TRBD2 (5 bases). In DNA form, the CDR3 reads TGTGCCAGCAGCTACGGACTTGTCTACGAGCAGTACTTC. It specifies CASSYGLVYEQYF.